This paragraph reports one T cell receptor beta chain. Its antigen is unidentified. Sample time point: newly diagnosed GD, antithyroid drugs for less than 3 months. PBMC RNA was the source of the TCR library. V was cut by 2 bases and J by 4 bases, with 8 bases left in between. Germline values: CDR1 LGHNA, CDR2 YNFKEQ. The length of the CDR3 is 14 residues. This entry comes from a study of regulatory T cells in long-lasting Graves disease. Study as a whole: For under 3 months, newly diagnosed Graves' patients had been taking antithyroid drugs.

Arm-PCR with iRepertoire HTBI primers amplified the CDR3 regions for these TCR beta libraries. TCRdb re-analysed the multiplex PCR reads in MiXCR, keeping a single row per CDR3 protein. The table includes 600,000 to 650,000 distinct CDR3 sequences, approximately 15% detected once. General study results and limits: New patients shared around 920 public clonotypes, fewer than the roughly 3,000 shared by persistent patients.

This sample also belongs to another study, concerning T cells in Graves' hyperthyroidism and ophthalmopathy.

This clonotype was obtained from a woman aged 25 to 45 with Graves disease. The material sequenced was peripheral blood mononuclear cells (PBMCs), taken at new diagnosis, from a patient treated with antithyroid drugs. The chain couples TRBV4-2 to TRBJ2-2; no firm D call. The CDR3 is CASSQFRATGELFF. The CDR3 nucleotides read TGTGCCAGCAGCCAATTTCGTGCCACCGGGGAGCTGTTTTTT.